The 17 T cell receptor beta chains reported below all come from one sample, sequenced in a study of Tregs in tolerant kidney transplant recipients. Clones were sequenced by immunoSEQ multiplex PCR, and TCRdb holds only the in-frame ones, with some missing. The sample contains around 30,000 clones, roughly four fifths of which appear only once. Their antigens are not known. The sequencing sample was made of Tregs from blood cultured with allogeneic cells. These receptors were obtained from a human donor in good health.

CDR3 nucleotide sequence: TGTGCCAGCAGCCCCTTAGCGGGGACCTACGAGCAGTACTTC. Protein sequence: CASSPLAGTYEQYF. The chain couples TRBV11-2 to TRBJ2-7, with 8 bases fitting TRBD2. Germline assignment: CDR1 SGHAT and CDR2 FQNNGV. Unmatched junction bases numbered 5, after V lost 5 bases and J lost 2 bases. The CDR3 is made up of 14 amino acids.

The chain couples TRBV6-1 to TRBJ2-7; 12 bases map to TRBD2. CDR3 length equals 16 residues. Unmatched junction bases numbered 1, after V lost 1 base and J lost 0 bases. The germline V gene encodes CDR1 MNHNS and CDR2 SASEGT. CDR3 region: CASSEVLAGGSYEQYF. The CDR3 DNA reads TGTGCCAGCAGTGAAGTACTAGCGGGGGGCTCCTACGAGCAGTACTTC.

J is TRBJ1-2 and V is TRBV10-3, with D perhaps TRBD1 (6 bases). V lost 11 bases to trimming and J lost 3 bases, with 19 bases between them. The CDR3 is 14 amino acids. CDR1 ENHRY and CDR2 SYGVKD come from the germline V gene. In DNA, the CDR3 is TGTGCCCGCCGCCAGGGGCCCTTGGACTATGGCTACACCTTC. It encodes CARRQGPLDYGYTF.

J is TRBJ2-6 and V is TRBV18; 7 bases agree with TRBD1. This CDR3 has 16 residues. Germline V gene sequence: CDR1 KGHSH, CDR2 LQKENI. The trim removed 1 base at V and 3 bases at J, leaving 3 bases unmatched. The CDR3 reads CASSPLDRVGANVLTF. The CDR3 nucleotides are TGTGCCAGCTCACCACTTGACAGGGTTGGGGCCAACGTCCTGACTTTC.

This clone appeared once. The V and J genes are TRBV5-1 and TRBJ2-4, with TRBD2 matching 13 bases. V shed 0 bases, J shed 8 bases, and the junction held 11 bases outside the gene matches. Germline CDR1 is SGHRS and CDR2 is YFSETQ. The CDR3 loop spans 18 amino acids. In DNA, the CDR3 is TGCGCCAGCAGCTTGGATCAGACTAGCGGGGGGCCTAGGGACATTCAGTACTTC. Translated, it gives CASSLDQTSGGPRDIQYF.

The genes are TRBV28 and TRBJ2-7, with 8 bases aligning to TRBD2. The CDR3 extends over 15 amino acids. Per germline, CDR1 MDHEN and CDR2 SYDVKM. V dropped 5 bases and J dropped 3; count of bases not matched to a gene: 9. CDR3 sequence reads: CASSPPGTSIYEQYF. In nucleotides, the CDR3 is TGTGCCAGCAGTCCCCCCGGGACTAGTATCTACGAGCAGTACTTC.

The gene calls are TRBV5-1 and TRBJ2-1, with D maybe TRBD2 (5 bases). This CDR3 contains 15 residues. V was trimmed by 0 bases and J by 4 bases, leaving 11 bases between them. Germline V lookup: CDR1 SGHRS, CDR2 YFSETQ. CDR3 amino acids: CASSLGSGLYNEQFF. DNA of the CDR3: TGCGCCAGCAGCTTGGGCAGCGGTTTGTACAATGAGCAGTTCTTC.

The rearrangement uses TRBV29-1 and TRBJ2-1, with D perhaps TRBD2 (5 bases). The CDR3 length is 11 residues. CDR1 and CDR2 from the germline V gene are SQVTM and ANQGSEA. CDR3 bases: TGCGCGGGCACTAGTCGCAATGAGCAGTTCTTC. Its protein product is CAGTSRNEQFF.

The J gene is TRBJ1-2, the V gene TRBV5-1, with TRBD1 identical over 9 bases. This CDR3 has 13 amino acids. CDR1 is SGHRS, CDR2 YFSETQ, per germline. V lost 6 bases, J lost 9 bases, and 9 bases stayed unmatched. This CDR3 reads CASTRDRVVSYTF. The DNA for the CDR3 is TGCGCCAGCACCCGGGACAGGGTAGTCAGCTACACCTTC. Full variable domain (rest looked up from reference TRBV5-1 and TRBJ1-2): KAGVTQTPRYLIKTRGQQVTLSCSPISGHRSVSWYQQTPGQGLQFLFEYFSETQRNKGNFPGRFSGRQFSNSRSEMNVSTLELGDSALYLCASTRDRVVSYTFGSGTRLTVV.

V and J are TRBV6-6 and TRBJ1-2, with 8 bases identical to TRBD1. V dropped 5 bases and J dropped 8; count of bases not matched to a gene: 10. This CDR3 is built from 14 residues. CDR1 and CDR2 from the germline V gene are MNHNY and SVGAGI (reference sequence). CDR3 amino acids: CASSPRGRGWGYTF. The CDR3 bases are TGTGCCAGCAGTCCCAGGGGGCGCGGTTGGGGCTACACCTTC.

This chain uses TRBV5-8 with TRBJ2-5; 7 nucleotides match TRBD2. The CDR3 is made up of 14 amino acids. Trimming took 0 bases from V and 5 from J; bases not matched to a gene: 4. The germline V gene has CDR1 SGHTS and CDR2 YDEGEE. DNA for the CDR3: TGTGCCAGCAGCTTGGCGGGGGGTTCGGAGACCCAGTACTTC. It codes for CASSLAGGSETQYF.

The chain carries TRBV7-2 and TRBJ2-5; the D gene is possibly TRBD1 (6 bases). V lost 6 bases and J lost 2, with 10 bases in between. Germline assignment: CDR1 SGHTA and CDR2 FQGNSA. The CDR3 covers 13 residues. Here the CDR3 DNA reads TGTGCCAGCAGTTTTAGGGGGCAAGAGACCCAGTACTTC. Its translation is CASSFRGQETQYF. The variable domain in full, with the rest retrieved from reference TRBV7-2 and TRBJ2-5, is GAGVSQSPSNKVTEKGKDVELRCDPISGHTALYWYRQSLGQGLEFLIYFQGNSAPDKSGLPSDRFSAERTGGSVSTLTIQRTQQEDSAVYLCASSFRGQETQYFGPGTRLLVL.

V is TRBV11-3 and J is TRBJ2-5; 11 bases agree with TRBD2. In germline, CDR1 is SGHNT, CDR2 YENEEA. The CDR3 runs 16 residues. V trimming: 4 bases; J trimming: 3 bases; junction bases outside the gene matches: 7. The CDR3: CASSSQTSGAEETQYF. The DNA for the CDR3 is TGTGCCAGCAGCTCCCAGACTAGCGGGGCCGAAGAGACCCAGTACTTC.

The rearrangement links TRBV5-1 to TRBJ2-7, with 7 nucleotides matching TRBD1. CDR3 size: 16 residues. The junction had 9 bases not matched to a gene; V was cut back by 3 bases and J by 0 bases. Per germline, CDR1 SGHRS and CDR2 YFSETQ. CDR3 sequence reads: CASSSDRDRLSYEQYF. The CDR3 DNA reads as TGCGCCAGCAGCTCGGACCGGGACAGACTCTCCTACGAGCAGTACTTC.

The V gene is TRBV2, the J gene TRBJ2-4; 13 nucleotides align to TRBD2. Germline lookup yields CDR1 SNHLY and CDR2 FYNNEI. The CDR3 sequence is 19 residues long. V trimming: 4 bases; J trimming: 2 bases; junction bases outside the gene matches: 11. The CDR3 loop is CASSVWTSGRGASKNIQYF. CDR3 in DNA: TGTGCCAGCAGTGTTTGGACTAGCGGGAGAGGCGCATCCAAAAACATTCAGTACTTC. The variable domain in full, completed from reference TRBV2 and TRBJ2-4, reads EPEVTQTPSHQVTQMGQEVILRCVPISNHLYFYWYRQILGQKVEFLVSFYNNEISEKSEIFDDQFSVERPDGSNFTLKIRSTKLEDSAMYFCASSVWTSGRGASKNIQYFGAGTRLSVL.

In nucleotides, the CDR3 is TGTGCCAGCGACAGGGGTATCGGCTACACCTTC. As protein: CASDRGIGYTF. The V call is TRBV2, the J call TRBJ1-2, with 8 bases aligning to TRBD1. V shed 8 bases, J shed 8 bases, and the junction held 4 bases outside the gene matches. The CDR3 has 11 amino acids. Germline assignment: CDR1 SNHLY and CDR2 FYNNEI.

The J gene is TRBJ2-2, the V gene TRBV6-5; D perhaps matches TRBD2 (5 bases). In germline, CDR1 is MNHEY, CDR2 SVGAGI. V was trimmed by 8 bases and J by 5 bases, leaving 15 bases between them. This CDR3 comprises 14 residues. In nucleotides, the CDR3 is TGTGCCAGCTTCCGAGGACTCCCTACCGGGGAGCTGTTTTTT. This codes for CASFRGLPTGELFF.